This T cell receptor (beta chain) was retrieved from a study of CD8 T cells in ankylosing spondylitis. By quantitative 5'-RACE with molecular barcodes, the TCR beta libraries were made. TCRdb passed the 5' RACE reads through MiXCR, listing each CDR3 protein once. The table lists some 90,000 distinct CDR3 sequences, around 26% of them singletons. For this clonotype: Antigen specificity is unknown.

The CDR3 contains 11 residues. Per germline, CDR1 DFQATT and CDR2 SNEGSKA (reference sequence). The V end was cut by 6 bases, the J end by 8 bases, with 13 bases between. Study-level findings and limits: A motif of eight or nine highly homologous TCR beta variants was seen as apparently characteristic of ankylosing spondylitis blood. There were earlier reports of some motif variants in reactive arthritis synovial fluid and blood.

The sequence derives from a male donor with ankylosing spondylitis or in good health (not recorded which). The sequenced sample consisted of blood, either unsorted or a sorted T cell fraction (not recorded which). The chain joins TRBV20-1 to TRBJ1-2, with D uncertain. CDR3: CSATIAEGYTF. The CDR3 DNA is TGCAGTGCCACCATAGCCGAAGGCTACACCTTC.